This entry concerns a single T cell receptor beta chain. Its antigen is not identified. The CDR3 runs to 13 residues. With 2 bases removed from V and 9 bases from J, the gap between germline ends came to 14 bases. Germline-derived CDR1 and CDR2 are MNHEY and SVGAGI. Clones were read by immunoSEQ multiplex PCR, and TCRdb kept only the in-frame ones, dropping some. Here the sample spans about 2 million clones, about 95% being singletons. CD45RO-negative, CCR7-selected cells formed the naive CD8 fraction, which excluded terminally differentiated effector memory CD45RA+ cells. Free of recent acute infections or vaccinations, the donors were healthy HIV-negative adults. This specimen comes from a study of shared clonotypes between healthy human individuals. Whole-study findings and limits: The study generally estimated greater richness for naive than memory subsets.

This TCR was recovered from a man younger than 30 in good health. The chain links TRBV6-5 to TRBJ2-7; possible D gene TRBD2, 5 bases. The sequenced sample consisted of naive CD8+ T cells sorted from blood. For the CDR3, the DNA is TGTGCCAGCAGTTACGAGGACTCGCTCCCGCAGTACTTC. It translates to CASSYEDSLPQYF.